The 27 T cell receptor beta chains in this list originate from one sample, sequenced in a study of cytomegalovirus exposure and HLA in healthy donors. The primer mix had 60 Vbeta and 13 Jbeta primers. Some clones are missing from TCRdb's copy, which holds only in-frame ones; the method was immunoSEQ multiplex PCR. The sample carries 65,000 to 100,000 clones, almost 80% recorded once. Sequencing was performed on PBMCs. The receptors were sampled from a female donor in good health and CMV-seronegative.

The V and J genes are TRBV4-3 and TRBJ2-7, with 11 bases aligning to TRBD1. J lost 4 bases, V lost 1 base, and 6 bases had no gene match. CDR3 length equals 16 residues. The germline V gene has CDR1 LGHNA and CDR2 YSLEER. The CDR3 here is CASSQVGGQGAYEQYF. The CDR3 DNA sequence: TGCGCCAGCAGCCAAGTAGGCGGACAGGGGGCTTACGAGCAGTACTTC.

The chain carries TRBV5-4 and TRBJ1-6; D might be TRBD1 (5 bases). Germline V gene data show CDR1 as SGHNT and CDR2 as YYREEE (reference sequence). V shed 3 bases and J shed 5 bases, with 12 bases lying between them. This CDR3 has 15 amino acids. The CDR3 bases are TGTGCCAGCAGCTCCGGGGGAGGCAATAATTCACCCCTCCACTTT. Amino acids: CASSSGGGNNSPLHF.

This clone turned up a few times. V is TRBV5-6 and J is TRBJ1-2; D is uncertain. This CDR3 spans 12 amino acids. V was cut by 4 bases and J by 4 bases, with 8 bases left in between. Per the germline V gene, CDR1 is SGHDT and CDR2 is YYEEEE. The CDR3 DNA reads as TGTGCCAGCAGCCCCGGTACCTATGGCTACACCTTC. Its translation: CASSPGTYGYTF.

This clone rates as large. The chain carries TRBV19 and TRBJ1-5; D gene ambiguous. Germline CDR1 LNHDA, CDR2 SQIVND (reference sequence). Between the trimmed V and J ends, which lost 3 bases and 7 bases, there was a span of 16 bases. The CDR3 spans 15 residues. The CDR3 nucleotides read TGTGCCAGTAGTATTGGCTCGGCGGGAGGGCAGCCCCAGCATTTT. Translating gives CASSIGSAGGQPQHF.

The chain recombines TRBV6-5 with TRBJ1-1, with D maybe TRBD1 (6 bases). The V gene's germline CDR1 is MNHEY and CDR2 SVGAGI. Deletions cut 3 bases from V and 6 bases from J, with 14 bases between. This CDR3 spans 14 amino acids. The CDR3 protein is CASSYSTGGPEAFF. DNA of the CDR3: TGTGCCAGCAGTTATTCGACAGGCGGGCCTGAAGCTTTCTTT.

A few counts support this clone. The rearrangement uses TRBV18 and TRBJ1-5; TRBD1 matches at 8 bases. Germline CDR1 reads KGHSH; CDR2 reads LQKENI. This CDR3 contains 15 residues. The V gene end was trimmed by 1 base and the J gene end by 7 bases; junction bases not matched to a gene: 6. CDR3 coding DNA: TGTGCCAGCTCACCACGTGGTGACAGGGGCCAGCCCCAGCATTTT. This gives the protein CASSPRGDRGQPQHF.

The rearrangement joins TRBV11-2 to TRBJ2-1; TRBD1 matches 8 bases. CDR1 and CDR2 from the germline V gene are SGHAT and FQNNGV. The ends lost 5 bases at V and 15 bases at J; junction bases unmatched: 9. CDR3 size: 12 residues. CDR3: CASSGSPGGGFF. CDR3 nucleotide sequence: TGTGCCAGCAGCGGGTCCCCAGGGGGCGGGTTCTTC.

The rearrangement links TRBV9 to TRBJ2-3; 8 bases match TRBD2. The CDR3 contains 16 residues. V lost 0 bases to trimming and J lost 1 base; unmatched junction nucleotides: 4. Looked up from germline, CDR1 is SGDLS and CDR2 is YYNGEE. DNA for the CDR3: TGTGCCAGCAGCGTAGTCGGGAGGGGAGGCACAGATACGCAGTATTTT. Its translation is CASSVVGRGGTDTQYF.

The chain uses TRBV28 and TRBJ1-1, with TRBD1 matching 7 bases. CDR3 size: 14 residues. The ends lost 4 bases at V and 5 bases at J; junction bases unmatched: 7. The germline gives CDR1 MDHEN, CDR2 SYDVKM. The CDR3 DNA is TGTGCCAGCAGTTCGGCAGGGGGGAAAACTGAAGCTTTCTTT. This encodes CASSSAGGKTEAFF.

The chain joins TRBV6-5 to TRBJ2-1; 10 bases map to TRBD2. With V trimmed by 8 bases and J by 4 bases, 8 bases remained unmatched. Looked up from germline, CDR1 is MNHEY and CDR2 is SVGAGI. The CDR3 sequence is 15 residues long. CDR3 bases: TGTGCCAGCGGGTTTCCGGGACTAGCGTACAATGAGCAGTTCTTC. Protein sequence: CASGFPGLAYNEQFF.

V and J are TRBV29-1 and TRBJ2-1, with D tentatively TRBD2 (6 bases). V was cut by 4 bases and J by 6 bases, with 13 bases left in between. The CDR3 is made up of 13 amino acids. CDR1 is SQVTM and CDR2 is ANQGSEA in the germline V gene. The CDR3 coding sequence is TGCAGCGTTGTGGGGGGAGGCGGCAATGAGCAGTTCTTC. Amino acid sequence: CSVVGGGGNEQFF.

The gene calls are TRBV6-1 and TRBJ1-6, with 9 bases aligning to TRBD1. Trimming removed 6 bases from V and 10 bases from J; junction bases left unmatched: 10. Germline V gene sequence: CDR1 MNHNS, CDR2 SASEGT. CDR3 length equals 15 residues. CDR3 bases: TGTGCCAGCAGACCGGGACAGGGCTGGAAGTCACCCCTCCACTTT. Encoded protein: CASRPGQGWKSPLHF.

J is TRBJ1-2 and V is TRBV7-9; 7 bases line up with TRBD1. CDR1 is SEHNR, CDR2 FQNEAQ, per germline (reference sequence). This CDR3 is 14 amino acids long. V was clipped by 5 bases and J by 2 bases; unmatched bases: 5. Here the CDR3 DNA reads TGTGCCAGCAGCCCTTGGACAGGCAACTATGGCTACACCTTC. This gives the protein CASSPWTGNYGYTF.

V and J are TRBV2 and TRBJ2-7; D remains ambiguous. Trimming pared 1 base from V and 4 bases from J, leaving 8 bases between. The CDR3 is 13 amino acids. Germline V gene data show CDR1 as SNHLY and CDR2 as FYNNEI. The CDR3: CASSEGQDYEQYF. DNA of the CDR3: TGTGCCAGCAGTGAAGGACAAGATTACGAGCAGTACTTC.

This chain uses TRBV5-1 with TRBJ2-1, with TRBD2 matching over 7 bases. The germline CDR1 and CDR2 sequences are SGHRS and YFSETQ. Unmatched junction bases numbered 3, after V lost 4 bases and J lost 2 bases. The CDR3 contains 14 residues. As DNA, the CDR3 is TGCGCCAGCAGCCCTAGCGGTCCCTACAATGAGCAGTTCTTC. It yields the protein CASSPSGPYNEQFF.

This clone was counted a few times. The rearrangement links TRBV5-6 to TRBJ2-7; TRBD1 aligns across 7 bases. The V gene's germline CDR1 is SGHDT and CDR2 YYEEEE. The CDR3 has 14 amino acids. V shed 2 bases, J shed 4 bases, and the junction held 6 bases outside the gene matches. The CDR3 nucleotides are TGTGCCAGCAGCTTAAGAGGGGGCAATTACGAGCAGTACTTC. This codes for CASSLRGGNYEQYF. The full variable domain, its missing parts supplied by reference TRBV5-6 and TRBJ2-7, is DAGVTQSPTHLIKTRGQQVTLRCSPKSGHDTVSWYQQALGQGPQFIFQYYEEEERQRGNFPDRFSGHQFPNYSSELNVNALLLGDSALYLCASSLRGGNYEQYFGPGTRLTVT.

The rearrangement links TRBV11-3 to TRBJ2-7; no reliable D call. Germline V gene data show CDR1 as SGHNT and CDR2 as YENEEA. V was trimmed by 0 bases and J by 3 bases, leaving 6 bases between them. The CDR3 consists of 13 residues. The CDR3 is CASSLDHGYEQYF. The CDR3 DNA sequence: TGTGCCAGCAGCTTAGATCACGGCTACGAGCAGTACTTC.

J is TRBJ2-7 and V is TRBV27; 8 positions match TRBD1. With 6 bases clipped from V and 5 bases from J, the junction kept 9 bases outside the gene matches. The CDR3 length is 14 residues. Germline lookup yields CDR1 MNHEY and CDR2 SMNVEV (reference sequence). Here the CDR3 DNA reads TGTGCCAGCAGCGCCCACAGGGGGTCCAACGAGCAGTACTTC. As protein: CASSAHRGSNEQYF.

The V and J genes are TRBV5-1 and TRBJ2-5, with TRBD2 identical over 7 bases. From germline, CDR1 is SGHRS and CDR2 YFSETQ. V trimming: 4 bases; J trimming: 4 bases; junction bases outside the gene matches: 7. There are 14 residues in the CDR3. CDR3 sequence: CASSARPGGETQYF. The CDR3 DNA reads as TGCGCCAGCAGCGCGAGACCGGGAGGAGAGACCCAGTACTTC.

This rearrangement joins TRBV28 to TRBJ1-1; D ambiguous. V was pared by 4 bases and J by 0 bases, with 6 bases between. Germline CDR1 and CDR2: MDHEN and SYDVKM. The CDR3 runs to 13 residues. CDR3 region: CASSSHMNTEAFF. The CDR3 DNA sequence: TGTGCCAGCAGTTCACACATGAACACTGAAGCTTTCTTT.

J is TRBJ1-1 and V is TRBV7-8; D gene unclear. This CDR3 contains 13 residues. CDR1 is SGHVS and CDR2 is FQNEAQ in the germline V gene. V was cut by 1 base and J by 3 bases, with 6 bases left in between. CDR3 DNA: TGTGCCAGCAGCTTAGGTAGCTACACTGAAGCTTTCTTT. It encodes CASSLGSYTEAFF.

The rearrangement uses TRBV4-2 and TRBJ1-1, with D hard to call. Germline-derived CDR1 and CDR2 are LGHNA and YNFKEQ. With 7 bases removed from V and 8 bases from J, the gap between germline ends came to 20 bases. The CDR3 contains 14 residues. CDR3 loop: CASTKADTPWEAFF. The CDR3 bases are TGTGCCAGCACCAAGGCCGACACCCCATGGGAAGCTTTCTTT.

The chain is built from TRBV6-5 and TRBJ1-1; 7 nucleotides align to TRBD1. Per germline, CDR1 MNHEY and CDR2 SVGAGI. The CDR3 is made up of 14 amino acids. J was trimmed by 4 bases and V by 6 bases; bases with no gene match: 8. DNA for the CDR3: TGTGCCAGCAGATATACACAGGGGACCACTGAAGCTTTCTTT. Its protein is CASRYTQGTTEAFF.

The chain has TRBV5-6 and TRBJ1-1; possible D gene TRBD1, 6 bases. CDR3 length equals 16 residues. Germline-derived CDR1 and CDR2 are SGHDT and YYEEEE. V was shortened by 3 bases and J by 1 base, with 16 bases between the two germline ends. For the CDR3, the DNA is TGTGCCAGCAGCTCACAATACAGGGCGGCGAACACTGAAGCTTTCTTT. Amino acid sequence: CASSSQYRAANTEAFF.

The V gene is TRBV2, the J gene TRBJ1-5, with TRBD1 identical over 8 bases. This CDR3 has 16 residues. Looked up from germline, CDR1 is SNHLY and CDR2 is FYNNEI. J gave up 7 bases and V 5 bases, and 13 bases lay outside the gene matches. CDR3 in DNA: TGTGCCAGCAGTCCGGGCTTCGGACAGGGCGGCCAGCCCCAGCATTTT. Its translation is CASSPGFGQGGQPQHF.

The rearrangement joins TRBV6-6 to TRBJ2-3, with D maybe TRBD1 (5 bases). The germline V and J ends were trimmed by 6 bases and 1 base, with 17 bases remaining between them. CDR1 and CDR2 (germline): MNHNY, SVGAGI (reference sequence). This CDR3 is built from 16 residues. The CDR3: CASSRQGIQRTDTQYF. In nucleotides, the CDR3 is TGTGCCAGCAGCCGTCAGGGAATCCAGCGCACAGATACGCAGTATTTT.

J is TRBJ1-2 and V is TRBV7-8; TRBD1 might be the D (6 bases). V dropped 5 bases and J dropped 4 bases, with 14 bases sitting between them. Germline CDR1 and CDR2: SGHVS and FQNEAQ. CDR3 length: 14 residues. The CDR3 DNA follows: TGTGCCAGCAGCCCCCGACAGGTTATCTATGGCTACACCTTC. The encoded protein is CASSPRQVIYGYTF.